This record covers a single TCR beta chain. The antigen is unknown. This entry is derived from a study of CD8+CD57+ T cells in acquired aplastic anemia. On the study more broadly: Sorted CD4+ and CD8+ cells yielded DNA averaging around 3.2 ug. The study, taken as a whole, reports: The number of CD8+ CDR3 sequences shared by patients and controls was twenty-nine.

Trimming left V 4 bases short and J 4 bases short, with 8 bases between. CDR3 length: 12 residues. Germline CDR1 LNHNV, CDR2 YYDKDF (reference sequence). Whoever was chosen for sequencing had shown CD8+CD57+ cell expansion by flow cytometry. TCR beta VDJ and CDR3 profiles were obtained from a genomic DNA template. TCRdb passed the reads through MiXCR, listing each CDR3 protein once. In the table there are 150,000 to 170,000 distinct CDR3 sequences, just over 50% of which are singletons. The V and J genes are TRBV15 and TRBJ2-7; D may correspond to TRBD1 or TRBD2 (5 bases each). This receptor was identified in a human donor with aplastic anemia. Material for sequencing was sorted CD4+, CD8+, or CD8+CD57+ T cells (not recorded which) from PBMCs. CDR3 in amino acids: CATSTRGYEQYF. For the CDR3, the DNA is TGTGCCACCAGCACGAGGGGTTACGAGCAGTACTTC.